This entry features one TCR beta chain sequence. Roughly 0.45 to 1 ug RNA was reverse transcribed with random hexamers. TCRdb reprocessed the immunoSEQ multiplex PCR reads with MiXCR, giving one entry per CDR3 protein. In the table there are about 140,000 distinct CDR3 sequences, nearly 95% of which are singletons. Per germline, CDR1 SQVTM and CDR2 ANQGSEA. This CDR3 has 11 residues. The V end was cut by 6 bases, the J end by 6 bases, with 9 bases between. The data were obtained in a study of CD8 T cells in Susac syndrome. The V call is TRBV29-1, the J call TRBJ2-1; D remains unclear. This TCR derives from a human donor in good health. Sequencing used CD8+ T cells from PBMCs. CDR3 loop: CSVHPVNEQFF. In DNA, the CDR3 is TGCAGCGTCCACCCAGTCAATGAGCAGTTCTTC.